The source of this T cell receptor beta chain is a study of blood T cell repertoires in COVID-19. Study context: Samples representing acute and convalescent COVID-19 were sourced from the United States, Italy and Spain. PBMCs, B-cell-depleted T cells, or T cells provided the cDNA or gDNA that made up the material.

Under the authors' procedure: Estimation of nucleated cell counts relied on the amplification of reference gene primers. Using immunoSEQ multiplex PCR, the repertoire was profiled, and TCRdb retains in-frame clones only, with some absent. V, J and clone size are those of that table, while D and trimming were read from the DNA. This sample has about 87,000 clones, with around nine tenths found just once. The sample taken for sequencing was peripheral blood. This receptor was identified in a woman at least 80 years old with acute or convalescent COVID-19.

This CDR3 reads CASSSPWTGNTEAFF. The CDR3 nucleotides are TGTGCCAGCAGCTCACCTTGGACAGGGAACACTGAAGCTTTCTTT. The genes are TRBV5-4 and TRBJ1-1; 7 bases are a match to TRBD1. The V gene end was trimmed by 3 bases and the J gene end by 1 base; junction bases not matched to a gene: 6. The CDR3 runs to 15 residues. The germline gives CDR1 SGHNT, CDR2 YYREEE (reference sequence).